This is a list of T cell receptor beta chains from one sample in a study of T-cell reconstitution after alpha-beta-depleted transplantation in children. TCRdb ran MiXCR on the PCR reads and lists one entry per CDR3 protein. The sample records about 540,000 distinct CDR3 sequences, roughly 18% being singletons. Sequencing was performed on PBMCs from the stem cell graft donor, taken from the stem cell graft. These receptors were obtained from a human donor who donated a stem cell graft to a child with acute lymphoblastic leukemia. Each CDR3 is given with its conserved first and last residue. A D gene is named only where the DNA matches it firmly. Expanded clones get a size class; other rows say once, few or many, or leave the size out.

TRBD1	few	TRBV12-3/TRBV12-4	TRBJ2-7	14	TGTGCCAGCAGAGCCGGGACAGGGGTCTACGAGCAGTACTTC	CASRAGTGVYEQYF
TRBD2	-	TRBV14	TRBJ2-2	17	TGTGCCAGCAGCCAACCTTCCGGGACTAGCGGTCCCGGGGAGCTGTTTTTT	CASSQPSGTSGPGELFF
-	-	TRBV3-1	TRBJ1-5	15	TGTACCTTCAGTTTGCGGGGGGCAAGGAATCAGCCCCAGCATTTT	CTFSLRGARNQPQHF
TRBD2	many	TRBV18	TRBJ2-3	16	TGTGCCAGCTCACCACCGGGACTAGCATTCCTAGATACGCAGTATTTT	CASSPPGLAFLDTQYF
TRBD2	few	TRBV5-5	TRBJ2-1	15	TGTGCCAGCAGCTCCGGGACTACCCCTGGGGATGAGCAGTTCTTC	CASSSGTTPGDEQFF
-	-	TRBV12-3/TRBV12-4	TRBJ1-5	12	TGTGCCAGCAGGTTAACGTCCAAACCCCAGCATTTT	CASRLTSKPQHF
TRBD2	few	TRBV7-6	TRBJ2-3	17	TGTGCCAGCAGCTTAGACTTGAGAGCGGGGGACACAGATACGCAGTATTTT	CASSLDLRAGDTDTQYF
-	few	TRBV29-1	TRBJ2-1	14	TGCAGCGTTTTCGGGGGACGTACCTACAATGAGCAGTTCTTC	CSVFGGRTYNEQFF
TRBD1	-	TRBV6-4	TRBJ2-6	16	TGTGCCAGCGGGTCAAAGACAGGGACTGGGGCCAACGTCCTGACTTTC	CASGSKTGTGANVLTF
-	-	TRBV7-7	TRBJ2-1	13	TGTGCCAGCAGCTTGACGCCCTACAATGAGCAGTTCTTC	CASSLTPYNEQFF
-	-	TRBV4-2	TRBJ1-1	15	TGTGCCAGCAGCCAAGAAACGGGGGTGAACACTGAAGCTTTCTTT	CASSQETGVNTEAFF
TRBD1	-	TRBV12-3/TRBV12-4	TRBJ2-3	18	TGTGCCAGCAGTTCGCCCGAACCGGGACAGGCCCCAACAGATACGCAGTATTTT	CASSSPEPGQAPTDTQYF
-	few	TRBV29-1	TRBJ1-4	14	TGCAGCGTTAGAAACAGAGGGCCCTACGAAAAACTGTTTTTT	CSVRNRGPYEKLFF
-	-	TRBV19	TRBJ2-3	15	TGTGCCAGTAGAACCGACTGGGCGTCCACAGATACGCAGTATTTT	CASRTDWASTDTQYF
-	few	TRBV29-1	TRBJ1-1	12	TGCAGCGTGTACTATCAGGGCCCTGAAGCTTTCTTT	CSVYYQGPEAFF
TRBD2	-	TRBV7-9	TRBJ2-5	17	TGTGCCAGCAGCTCAGGGGTAGCGGGAGTACATCAAGAGACCCAGTACTTC	CASSSGVAGVHQETQYF
TRBD1	-	TRBV12-3/TRBV12-4	TRBJ2-7	17	TGTGCCAGCAGCTCCCCGGTAGGACAGGCGACCCTAGGCGAGCAGTACTTC	CASSSPVGQATLGEQYF
TRBD1	few	TRBV4-1	TRBJ1-6	14	TGCGCCAGCAGAAGGACAGGGTTATCTTCACCCCTCCACTTT	CASRRTGLSSPLHF
-	-	TRBV29-1	TRBJ2-2	17	TGCAGCGTTGAAGATGCCGATACAGGGCTAAACACCGGGGAGCTGTTTTTT	CSVEDADTGLNTGELFF
-	few	TRBV5-4	TRBJ2-1	15	TGTGCCAGCAGTTGGGGGGCTAGCGGAGACAATGAGCAGTTCTTC	CASSWGASGDNEQFF
TRBD1	few	TRBV29-1	TRBJ1-2	15	TGCAGCGTTGAGAGACAGGGGAGGAATGGCTATGGCTACACCTTC	CSVERQGRNGYGYTF
-	-	TRBV3-1	TRBJ1-2	13	TGTGCCAGCAGCCAACAAAGGGGGATCCTCTACACCTTC	CASSQQRGILYTF
-	few	TRBV7-9	TRBJ1-2	16	TGTGCCAGCACCACCTCTCTGGGTAGTAGTCTGAGCGGCTACACCTTC	CASTTSLGSSLSGYTF
TRBD1	few	TRBV9	TRBJ1-1	18	TGTGCCAGCAGCGTAGCTGACCGGGGGACAGTCGGCGGGACTGAAGCTTTCTTT	CASSVADRGTVGGTEAFF
-	-	TRBV5-6	TRBJ2-5	11	TGTGCCAGCAGCCGAGGGAGCCCCCAGTACTTC	CASSRGSPQYF
-	-	TRBV7-9	TRBJ1-2	16	TGTGCCAGCAGCCAGAGGGACACCGAGAGCTCCTATGGCTACACCTTC	CASSQRDTESSYGYTF
-	few	TRBV20-1	TRBJ2-5	14	TGCAGTGCTAGAGATCCGAGGGTCCCAGAGACCCAGTACTTC	CSARDPRVPETQYF
-	-	TRBV15	TRBJ2-4	14	TGTGCCACCAGGAGGGCATTGGGCAAAAACATTCAGTACTTC	CATRRALGKNIQYF